These 24 T cell receptor beta chains originate from one sample sequenced in a study of naive and memory T cell subsets (TCRdb year 2017). The library was prepared using UMI-ligation and nested PCR. The sample was run on an Illumina MiSeq. An equimolar mix of two oligonucleotides covering both TRBC1 and TRBC2 was used as the beta constant-region primer. The raw public reads went through TCRdb reprocessing: fastp at Q25, MiXCR clone calling, in-frame beta chains kept. Every CDR3 protein is listed once, alongside the most common genes and DNA of its rows. The sample table shows about 21,000 distinct CDR3 sequences, and approximately 11% are seen once. The ten largest account for 15% to 20% of the sample. Sequenced sample: central memory CD8+ T cells from blood. The cell subset or site label, as the study defines it: central memory, CD45RA- CD27+. Receptor source: a human donor in good health.

Regarding this clonotype: As the CDR3 is not closed by the conserved phenylalanine or tryptophan, this likely results from a read error. The chain carries TRBV9 and TRBJ2-1; 8 bases align to TRBD2. Germline assignment: CDR1 SGDLS and CDR2 YYNGEE. The CDR3 is 15 amino acids. V shed 0 bases and J 7 bases; nucleotides not matched to a gene: 6. As DNA, the CDR3 is TGTGCCAGCAGCGTAGCGGGAGGGCCTCGGAATGAGCAGTTCTTA. This gives the protein CASSVAGGPRNEQFL.

In this sample, this clonotype turned up many times. The chain employs TRBV10-3 and TRBJ2-2; D not resolved. Germline V CDR1 and CDR2: ENHRY, SYGVKD. The CDR3 extends over 15 amino acids. The V end was cut by 2 bases, the J end by 0 bases, with 7 bases between. The CDR3 here is CAISEPQSNTGELFF. DNA for the CDR3: TGTGCCATCAGTGAGCCACAGTCGAACACCGGGGAGCTGTTTTTT.

The V gene is TRBV11-2, the J gene TRBJ2-3; 10 bases agree with TRBD2. V was clipped by 4 bases and J by 2 bases; unmatched bases: 6. This CDR3 comprises 16 residues. Per the germline V gene, CDR1 is SGHAT and CDR2 is FQNNGV. DNA for the CDR3: TGTGCCAGCAGCTCCGATCTAGCGGGAGACACAGATACGCAGTATTTT. This codes for CASSSDLAGDTDTQYF.

This clonotype showed up many times. The rearrangement joins TRBV6-5 to TRBJ2-4, with D perhaps TRBD1 or TRBD2 (7 bases each). This CDR3 comprises 18 residues. The ends were cut back, 0 bases at V and 2 bases at J, with 17 bases in the middle. Germline V gives CDR1 MNHEY, CDR2 SVGAGI. The CDR3 protein is CASSYSRQGGISKNIQYF. The DNA of the CDR3 is TGTGCCAGCAGTTACTCGAGACAGGGAGGGATATCCAAAAACATTCAGTACTTC.

The rearrangement uses TRBV9 and TRBJ2-7, with D possibly matching TRBD1 (5 bases). V was clipped by 4 bases and J by 1 base, with 12 bases between them. Germline assignment: CDR1 SGDLS and CDR2 YYNGEE. CDR3 size: 14 residues. The CDR3 region has the DNA TGTGCCAGCAGCCTGGGGCAGGCGTCCTACGAGCAGTACTTC. This translates into CASSLGQASYEQYF.

V gene TRBV27 combines with J gene TRBJ2-3; D not certain. The V gene's germline CDR1 is MNHEY and CDR2 SMNVEV (reference sequence). This CDR3 is 15 amino acids long. The V gene lost 3 bases and the J gene lost 2 bases, with 12 bases spanning the gap. The CDR3 nucleotides read TGTGCCAGCAGTTTTGGTAGCAGCTTCACAGATACGCAGTATTTT. Its protein is CASSFGSSFTDTQYF.

The chain uses TRBV6-2 or TRBV6-3 and TRBJ2-1, with TRBD1 matching over 10 bases. V was pared by 6 bases and J by 9 bases, with 2 bases of the junction left unmatched. Germline lookup yields CDR1 MNHEY and CDR2 SVGEGT. The CDR3 consists of 12 residues. The CDR3 DNA is TGTGCCAGCAGCCGGACAGGGGGTGAGCAGTTCTTC. Amino acid sequence: CASSRTGGEQFF.

By share of the sample, this clonotype is medium-sized. This chain uses TRBV6-2 or TRBV6-3 with TRBJ1-5; tentative D call: TRBD1 (6 bases). V was pared by 0 bases and J by 1 base, with 19 bases between. CDR1 and CDR2 (germline): MNHEY, SVGEGT. The CDR3 has 19 amino acids. CDR3 nucleotides: TGTGCCAGCAGTTACTCCGGCAGGGGCCCAGAAGAAAGCAATCAGCCCCAGCATTTT. Translated, it gives CASSYSGRGPEESNQPQHF.

This clonotype was picked up a small number of times. V usage is TRBV20-1 and J usage is TRBJ2-1; maybe TRBD2 (5 bases). There are 17 residues in the CDR3. Trimming removed 1 base at V and 8 bases at J, with 24 bases between. CDR1 and CDR2 from the germline V gene are DFQATT and SNEGSKA (reference sequence). The CDR3 region is CSARGATVRLASDEQFF. The CDR3 nucleotides are TGCAGTGCTAGAGGGGCCACCGTGCGGCTAGCCTCGGATGAGCAGTTCTTC.

As to this clonotype: This may stem from a read error, because a much larger clone lies one nucleotide away. The chain employs TRBV6-1 and TRBJ2-7; a possible D gene is TRBD1 (6 bases). V was clipped by 5 bases and J by 5 bases, with 19 bases between them. The CDR3 runs to 15 residues. CDR1 is MNHNS, CDR2 SASEGT, per germline. CDR3 sequence reads: CASSLEMTGPNEQYF. In DNA, the CDR3 is TGTGCCAGCAGTCTCGAGATGACAGGTCCAAACGAGCAGTACTTC.

Comment on this clonotype: A much more abundant neighbour one base away suggests this may be a read error. CDR3 region: CASSKGRAVQETQYF. CDR3 coding DNA: TGTGCCAGCAGCAAGGGACGAGCGGTCCAAGAGACCCAGTACTTC. The chain has TRBV6-2 or TRBV6-3 and TRBJ2-5; D is tentatively TRBD1 or TRBD2 (5 bases each). The CDR3 sequence is 15 residues long. With 6 bases removed from V and 1 base from J, the gap between germline ends came to 15 bases. The V gene's germline CDR1 is MNHEY and CDR2 SVGEGT.

V is TRBV20-1 and J is TRBJ2-1; unclear D gene. V gave up 5 bases and J gave up 7 bases, with 15 bases separating them. The CDR3 is made up of 13 amino acids. Germline assignment: CDR1 DFQATT and CDR2 SNEGSKA (reference sequence). CDR3: CSARKFQSNEQFF. Here the CDR3 DNA reads TGCAGTGCTCGAAAGTTCCAGTCGAATGAGCAGTTCTTC.

Many counts were recorded for this clonotype. The J gene is TRBJ2-7, the V gene TRBV5-1; D gene ambiguous. Germline V gene lookup returns CDR1 SGHRS and CDR2 YFSETQ. This CDR3 is 11 amino acids long. V lost 0 bases and J lost 3, with 1 base in between. The CDR3 here is CASSLGYEQYF. CDR3 bases: TGCGCCAGCAGCTTGGGCTACGAGCAGTACTTC. Variable domain in full (rest from reference TRBV5-1 and TRBJ2-7): KAGVTQTPRYLIKTRGQQVTLSCSPISGHRSVSWYQQTPGQGLQFLFEYFSETQRNKGNFPGRFSGRQFSNSRSEMNVSTLELGDSALYLCASSLGYEQYFGPGTRLTVT.

This clonotype was detected only a few times. This chain connects TRBV2 to TRBJ2-5; D is possibly TRBD2 (5 bases). Trimming removed 1 base from V and 2 bases from J, with 11 bases in between. From germline, CDR1 is SNHLY and CDR2 FYNNEI. The CDR3 runs to 15 residues. This CDR3 reads CASSEGLREQETQYF. The CDR3 DNA sequence: TGTGCCAGCAGTGAAGGGTTGAGGGAGCAAGAGACCCAGTACTTC.

This clonotype appeared many times. The genes are TRBV7-4 and TRBJ1-6, with D perhaps matching TRBD1 (6 bases). V lost 3 bases, J lost 10 bases, and 13 bases lay in between. The CDR3 has 14 residues. CDR1 and CDR2 from the germline V gene are SGHVT and SQSDAQ. CDR3 in amino acids: CASSLRTVHSPLHF. The CDR3 DNA sequence: TGTGCCAGCAGCTTGAGGACAGTCCACTCACCCCTCCACTTT.

The J gene is TRBJ2-2, the V gene TRBV12-3 or TRBV12-4; TRBD1 aligns across 7 bases. CDR3 length: 14 amino acids. The trim removed 6 bases at V and 8 bases at J, leaving 9 bases unmatched. The CDR3 region is CASSSEGARGELFF. The CDR3 nucleotides are TGTGCCAGCAGCTCCGAGGGGGCGCGGGGGGAGCTGTTTTTT.

This clonotype showed up many times. The chain links TRBV7-8 to TRBJ1-3, with unresolved D. The ends were cut back, 0 bases at V and 0 bases at J, with 6 bases in the middle. The germline gives CDR1 SGHVS, CDR2 FQNEAQ. CDR3 length: 15 residues. The CDR3: CASSLATSSGNTIYF. In nucleotides, the CDR3 is TGTGCCAGCAGCTTAGCGACGTCCTCTGGAAACACCATATATTTT. Supplemented by reference TRBV7-8 and TRBJ1-3, the full variable domain reads GAGVSQSPRYKVAKRGQDVALRCDPISGHVSLFWYQQALGQGPEFLTYFQNEAQLDKSGLPSDRFFAERPEGSVSTLKIQRTQQEDSAVYLCASSLATSSGNTIYFGEGSWLTVV.

The sample holds many counts of this clonotype. V usage is TRBV9 and J usage is TRBJ1-4, with 12 nucleotides matching TRBD1. J gave up 8 bases and V 3 bases, and 5 bases lay outside the gene matches. This CDR3 contains 15 residues. The germline V gene encodes CDR1 SGDLS and CDR2 YYNGEE. CDR3 nucleotide sequence: TGTGCCAGCAGCGCCTCCGGGACAGGGGGCGAAAAACTGTTTTTT. Translated, it gives CASSASGTGGEKLFF.

The table lists this clonotype with a few counts. The genes are TRBV7-8 and TRBJ2-1; 9 bases are shared with TRBD2. CDR3 size: 17 residues. Per germline, CDR1 SGHVS and CDR2 FQNEAQ. After removal of 5 bases from V and 0 bases from J, the junction contained 8 bases not matched to a gene. The CDR3 protein is CASSPRLAASSYNEQFF. The CDR3 bases are TGTGCCAGCAGCCCCAGACTAGCGGCTAGCTCCTACAATGAGCAGTTCTTC. The full variable domain, its missing parts supplied by reference TRBV7-8 and TRBJ2-1, is GAGVSQSPRYKVAKRGQDVALRCDPISGHVSLFWYQQALGQGPEFLTYFQNEAQLDKSGLPSDRFFAERPEGSVSTLKIQRTQQEDSAVYLCASSPRLAASSYNEQFFGPGTRLTVL.

The chain couples TRBV6-1 to TRBJ2-1, with unresolved D. Germline-derived CDR1 and CDR2 are MNHNS and SASEGT. The CDR3 runs to 11 residues. V was clipped by 8 bases and J by 10 bases, with 12 bases between them. CDR3 DNA: TGTGCCAGCGATTGGGGATTGGAGCAGTTCTTC. Its translation: CASDWGLEQFF.

The V gene is TRBV11-2, the J gene TRBJ2-3; 7 bases fit TRBD2. This CDR3 contains 16 residues. Per the germline V gene, CDR1 is SGHAT and CDR2 is FQNNGV. V was pared by 4 bases and J by 3 bases, with 10 bases of the junction left unmatched. CDR3 amino acids: CASSSFGGGPTDTQYF. CDR3 nucleotide sequence: TGTGCCAGCAGCTCCTTCGGGGGAGGGCCGACAGATACGCAGTATTTT. Using reference TRBV11-2 and TRBJ2-3 for the parts outside the CDR3, the full variable domain is EAGVAQSPRYKIIEKRQSVAFWCNPISGHATLYWYQQILGQGPKLLIQFQNNGVVDDSQLPKDRFSAERLKGVDSTLKIQPAKLEDSAVYLCASSSFGGGPTDTQYFGPGTRLTVL.

This clonotype was counted only a few times. The V gene is TRBV6-5, the J gene TRBJ2-5; TRBD1 matches 7 bases. Germline values: CDR1 MNHEY, CDR2 SVGAGI. The CDR3 spans 15 residues. Trimming removed 5 bases from V and 5 bases from J; junction bases left unmatched: 11. CDR3 amino acids: CASSPGTAVRETQYF. CDR3 DNA: TGTGCCAGCAGTCCCGGGACAGCAGTCAGGGAGACCCAGTACTTC.

This clonotype was counted ten times or more. This chain connects TRBV25-1 to TRBJ2-2; 8 positions match TRBD2. The germline V gene has CDR1 MGHDK and CDR2 SYGVNS. V lost 10 bases, J lost 3 bases, and 16 bases stayed unmatched. The CDR3 runs to 17 residues. The CDR3 spells CATTFETGGDYTGELFF. The CDR3 DNA follows: TGTGCCACCACTTTTGAGACGGGAGGGGACTACACCGGGGAGCTGTTTTTT.

Concerning this clonotype itself: This sequence may be a read error, since a much larger clone differs from it by one base. V and J are TRBV25-1 and TRBJ2-1; D is ambiguous. Germline V gene data show CDR1 as MGHDK and CDR2 as SYGVNS. V was shortened by 6 bases and J by 2 bases, with 11 bases between the two germline ends. The CDR3 spans 14 residues. Written as DNA, the CDR3 is TGTGCCAGCAGGGGTCGTTCCCCCTACAATGAGCAGTTCTTC. Protein: CASRGRSPYNEQFF.